The 30 T cell receptor beta chains given below trace back to one sample, sequenced in a study of TIL therapy for anti-PD-1-resistant metastatic lung cancer. This was the immunoSEQ v3 assay. TCRdb keeps only in-frame clones here, not all; method: immunoSEQ multiplex PCR. Among 45,000 to 75,000 clones listed, under 75% were seen once. Time point meaning: pre-treatment sample, taken before nivolumab and TIL therapy. Here the sequenced sample was blood, taken at baseline. Receptors were obtained from a person aged 25-85 years with non-small cell lung cancer.

This clone appeared a single time. The chain uses TRBV4-2 and TRBJ2-7, with 9 bases fitting TRBD1. CDR3 size: 15 residues. The J segment lost 4 bases and the V segment lost 4 bases, leaving 8 bases of the junction unmatched. Germline V CDR1 and CDR2: LGHNA, YNFKEQ. The CDR3 spells CASSPGQGPYYEQYF. CDR3 coding DNA: TGTGCCAGCAGCCCCGGACAGGGGCCCTATTACGAGCAGTACTTC.

The rearrangement links TRBV5-1 to TRBJ2-1; TRBD2 matches 9 bases. The junction had 6 bases not matched to a gene; V was cut back by 0 bases and J by 8 bases. The CDR3 length is 15 residues. Per the germline V gene, CDR1 is SGHRS and CDR2 is YFSETQ. CDR3 sequence: CASSLGAGGVDEQFF. The CDR3 nucleotides read TGCGCCAGCAGCTTGGGGGCGGGAGGGGTCGATGAGCAGTTCTTC.

This clone has a handful of counts. This rearrangement joins TRBV7-9 to TRBJ1-2; D possibly corresponds to TRBD1 (5 bases). The V and J ends lost 5 bases and 5 bases respectively, with 15 bases between them. CDR1 is SEHNR, CDR2 FQNEAQ, per germline (reference sequence). This CDR3 contains 14 residues. In DNA, the CDR3 is TGTGCCAGCAGCCACGGACAAGGAAGGTATGGCTACACCTTC. Amino acid sequence: CASSHGQGRYGYTF.

The gene calls are TRBV7-8 and TRBJ2-1, with 7 bases aligning to TRBD2. Germline V lookup: CDR1 SGHVS, CDR2 FQNEAQ. V shed 4 bases and J 7 bases; nucleotides not matched to a gene: 13. CDR3 length: 16 amino acids. The CDR3 protein is CASSSEGLFPLNEQFF. As DNA, the CDR3 is TGTGCCAGCAGCTCAGAGGGACTATTCCCGTTAAATGAGCAGTTCTTC. Variable domain in full (rest from reference TRBV7-8 and TRBJ2-1): GAGVSQSPRYKVAKRGQDVALRCDPISGHVSLFWYQQALGQGPEFLTYFQNEAQLDKSGLPSDRFFAERPEGSVSTLKIQRTQQEDSAVYLCASSSEGLFPLNEQFFGPGTRLTVL.

This chain joins TRBV7-9 and TRBJ2-1; the D is unclear. CDR1 is SEHNR and CDR2 is FQNEAQ in the germline V gene (reference sequence). The length of the CDR3 is 12 residues. V lost 1 base, J lost 10 bases, and 8 bases lay in between. The CDR3 is CASSLVVIEQFF. DNA for the CDR3: TGTGCCAGCAGCTTAGTGGTTATAGAGCAGTTCTTC.

The table lists this clone with a few counts. This rearrangement joins TRBV2 to TRBJ2-7; D is unclear. The V gene's germline CDR1 is SNHLY and CDR2 FYNNEI. V was pared by 4 bases and J by 1 base, with 8 bases between. This CDR3 spans 13 amino acids. The CDR3 reads CASSAGSSYEQYF. The CDR3 DNA is TGTGCCAGCAGTGCGGGCAGTTCCTACGAGCAGTACTTC.

The V and J genes are TRBV6-6 and TRBJ1-2, with TRBD1 matching over 9 bases. The CDR3 has 12 amino acids. Germline V gene lookup returns CDR1 MNHNY and CDR2 SVGAGI (reference sequence). The ends lost 6 bases at V and 10 bases at J; junction bases unmatched: 6. The CDR3 spells CASRRDRVYYTF. The CDR3 DNA reads TGTGCCAGCAGACGGGACAGGGTCTACTACACCTTC.

As for this clone: The sample has other DNA sequences that encode this CDR3 too. The chain uses TRBV9 and TRBJ2-1; TRBD2 aligns across 10 bases. CDR1 and CDR2 from the germline V gene are SGDLS and YYNGEE. This CDR3 is built from 15 residues. V was pared by 3 bases and J by 2 bases, with 2 bases of the junction left unmatched. The CDR3 here is CASSALAGTYNEQFF. In DNA form, the CDR3 reads TGTGCCAGCAGCGCACTAGCGGGGACCTACAATGAGCAGTTCTTC.

The chain is built from TRBV5-1 and TRBJ2-5, with no clear D. This CDR3 has 14 residues. V lost 4 bases to trimming and J lost 1 base, with 11 bases between them. The germline V gene has CDR1 SGHRS and CDR2 YFSETQ. This CDR3 reads CASSRLESQETQYF. In DNA form, the CDR3 reads TGCGCCAGCAGCCGGTTGGAGAGCCAAGAGACCCAGTACTTC.

This chain connects TRBV4-2 to TRBJ1-1, with 9 nucleotides matching TRBD1. V was clipped by 5 bases and J by 12 bases; unmatched bases: 13. The CDR3 is 14 residues long. Germline V lookup: CDR1 LGHNA, CDR2 YNFKEQ. The DNA of the CDR3 is TGTGCCAGCAGCTCTCGGGACAGGGCCGGGAGAACTTTCTTT. Translation gives CASSSRDRAGRTFF.

The rearrangement joins TRBV2 to TRBJ2-1; the D call may be TRBD1 or TRBD2 (6 bases each). The CDR3 length is 12 residues. Germline loops: CDR1 SNHLY, CDR2 FYNNEI. The V end lost 6 bases, the J end lost 10 bases, and 13 bases lay between the germline ends. For the CDR3, the DNA is TGTGCCAGCAGAGAAAGGGGGGACGAGCAGTTCTTC. Protein product: CASRERGDEQFF.

The genes are TRBV6-1 and TRBJ2-7, with TRBD1 matching over 7 bases. This CDR3 contains 14 residues. Germline trimming cut 7 bases from V and 2 bases from J; bases unmatched to any gene: 8. Germline V CDR1 and CDR2: MNHNS, SASEGT. DNA of the CDR3: TGTGCCAGCATTAGGACAGGCGACCCCTACGAGCAGTACTTC. Its translation is CASIRTGDPYEQYF.

The rearrangement links TRBV4-1 to TRBJ1-2, with D unclear. The CDR3 is made up of 11 amino acids. Germline values: CDR1 MGHRA, CDR2 YSYEKL. V dropped 2 bases and J dropped 7 bases, with 5 bases sitting between them. CDR3 protein: CASSQYGGYTF. CDR3 nucleotide sequence: TGCGCCAGCAGCCAATATGGTGGCTACACCTTC.

As for this clone: The junction departs from the called germline gene at one end, perhaps through a read error. This sequence joins TRBV28 and TRBJ2-7; D gene unclear. Looked up from germline, CDR1 is MDHEN and CDR2 is SYDVKM. This CDR3 contains 13 residues. The CDR3 region has the DNA TGTGCCAGCAGTTTAGCGGTTTCCTACAAGCAGTACTTC. It is translated as CASSLAVSYKQYF.

In its sample, this clone was seen once. The chain joins TRBV2 to TRBJ2-5; unclear D gene. The CDR3 totals 13 residues. V dropped 8 bases and J dropped 2 bases, with 12 bases sitting between them. Germline V gene lookup returns CDR1 SNHLY and CDR2 FYNNEI. This CDR3 reads CASCKEFQETQYF. DNA for the CDR3: TGTGCCAGCTGCAAAGAGTTTCAAGAGACCCAGTACTTC. The entire variable domain, with the rest obtained from reference TRBV2 and TRBJ2-5, is as follows: EPEVTQTPSHQVTQMGQEVILRCVPISNHLYFYWYRQILGQKVEFLVSFYNNEISEKSEIFDDQFSVERPDGSNFTLKIRSTKLEDSAMYFCASCKEFQETQYFGPGTRLLVL.

V usage is TRBV9 and J usage is TRBJ2-1; 11 bases are a match to TRBD2. With 2 bases clipped from V and 4 bases from J, the junction kept 2 bases outside the gene matches. The CDR3 spans 15 residues. The germline V gene encodes CDR1 SGDLS and CDR2 YYNGEE. The CDR3 DNA reads as TGTGCCAGCAGCGTTCTAGCGGGAGGATACAATGAGCAGTTCTTC. As protein: CASSVLAGGYNEQFF. The variable domain in full, with the rest retrieved from reference TRBV9 and TRBJ2-1, is DSGVTQTPKHLITATGQRVTLRCSPRSGDLSVYWYQQSLDQGLQFLIQYYNGEERAKGNILERFSAQQFPDLHSELNLSSLELGDSALYFCASSVLAGGYNEQFFGPGTRLTVL.

This clone came up once. J is TRBJ2-5 and V is TRBV5-1, with no clear D. Germline V gene sequence: CDR1 SGHRS, CDR2 YFSETQ. V was trimmed by 4 bases and J by 3 bases, leaving 10 bases between them. The CDR3 spans 13 residues. The CDR3 nucleotides read TGCGCCAGCAGCCGCAGGCCAGAAGAGACCCAGTACTTC. Its translation: CASSRRPEETQYF.

The genes are TRBV7-3 and TRBJ2-7; 11 positions agree with TRBD2. This CDR3 has 19 residues. CDR1 and CDR2 from the germline V gene are SGHTA and FQGTGA. Trimming cost V 5 bases and J 6 bases; bases outside gene matches: 21. The CDR3 nucleotides are TGTGCCAGCAGCCCCCTCATACTAGCGGGAGTCCCTCCTGGAAGCGAGCAGTACTTC. It specifies CASSPLILAGVPPGSEQYF.

To note about this clone: The junction departs from the called germline gene at one end, perhaps through a read error. V usage is TRBV2 and J usage is TRBJ2-1, with TRBD2 matching 9 bases. The V gene's germline CDR1 is SNHLY and CDR2 FYNNEI. The CDR3 runs to 15 residues. The CDR3 is CASKQGTSPHNEQFF. CDR3 coding DNA: TGTGCAAGCAAGCAGGGGACTAGCCCCCACAATGAGCAGTTCTTC.

V gene TRBV15 combines with J gene TRBJ2-1, with D perhaps matching TRBD1 (6 bases). Trimming stripped 0 bases from V and 8 bases from J, with 8 bases between. Germline values: CDR1 LNHNV, CDR2 YYDKDF (reference sequence). This CDR3 has 13 residues. The CDR3 spells CATSRETGYEQFF. CDR3 DNA sequence: TGTGCCACCAGCAGAGAGACAGGCTATGAGCAGTTCTTC.

This chain links TRBV7-2 with TRBJ2-6; no firm D call. V lost 5 bases and J 4 bases, leaving 24 bases between the germline ends. The CDR3 is 19 residues long. In germline, CDR1 is SGHTA, CDR2 FQGNSA. The CDR3 is CASSPRWAGLNSGANVLTF. The CDR3 nucleotides are TGTGCCAGCAGCCCTAGGTGGGCTGGGCTTAACTCGGGGGCCAACGTCCTGACTTTC.

The chain uses TRBV13 and TRBJ2-7; TRBD2 aligns across 9 bases. This CDR3 is 19 amino acids long. Looked up from germline, CDR1 is PRHDT and CDR2 is FYEKMQ (reference sequence). V was pared by 2 bases and J by 2 bases, with 16 bases of the junction left unmatched. This CDR3 is CASSLRRWGAGGRPYEQYF. CDR3 coding DNA: TGTGCCAGCAGCTTAAGGCGGTGGGGAGCGGGAGGTCGCCCCTACGAGCAGTACTTC.

The chain is built from TRBV28 and TRBJ2-2; 9 bases match TRBD2. This CDR3 has 16 amino acids. The V gene end was trimmed by 5 bases and the J gene end by 0 bases; junction bases not matched to a gene: 4. Germline CDR1 reads MDHEN; CDR2 reads SYDVKM. This CDR3 reads CASSVSGGSNTGELFF. The CDR3, as DNA: TGTGCCAGCAGTGTGAGCGGGGGGTCGAACACCGGGGAGCTGTTTTTT.

This chain links TRBV5-1 with TRBJ2-5; 11 positions match TRBD1. From germline, CDR1 is SGHRS and CDR2 YFSETQ. This CDR3 spans 16 amino acids. Trimming cost V 5 bases and J 4 bases; bases outside gene matches: 10. This chain's CDR3 is CASRSGQGAWIETQYF. CDR3 bases: TGCGCCAGCAGATCCGGACAGGGGGCTTGGATAGAGACCCAGTACTTC. The whole variable domain, remainder taken from reference TRBV5-1 and TRBJ2-5, is KAGVTQTPRYLIKTRGQQVTLSCSPISGHRSVSWYQQTPGQGLQFLFEYFSETQRNKGNFPGRFSGRQFSNSRSEMNVSTLELGDSALYLCASRSGQGAWIETQYFGPGTRLLVL.

The V gene is TRBV5-1, the J gene TRBJ2-5; 7 nucleotides line up with TRBD1. With 4 bases clipped from V and 7 bases from J, the junction kept 10 bases outside the gene matches. Germline V gene data show CDR1 as SGHRS and CDR2 as YFSETQ. The CDR3 runs 14 residues. The CDR3 region has the DNA TGCGCCAGCAGCCTTCTAGAGGGGGCCGGGACCCAGTACTTC. Its protein product is CASSLLEGAGTQYF.

The chain uses TRBV5-1 and TRBJ2-5, with D tentatively TRBD2 (5 bases). Trimming cost V 4 bases and J 3 bases, with 10 bases left between them. CDR1 and CDR2 (germline): SGHRS, YFSETQ. There are 13 residues in the CDR3. CDR3 in amino acids: CASSPFGEETQYF. The CDR3, as DNA: TGCGCCAGCAGCCCCTTCGGGGAAGAGACCCAGTACTTC.

This clone turned up a few times. The genes are TRBV5-1 and TRBJ2-5, with 10 positions matching TRBD1. V lost 0 bases, J lost 5 bases, and 4 bases stayed unmatched. The CDR3 length is 15 residues. CDR1 and CDR2 (germline): SGHRS, YFSETQ. CDR3 residues: CASSLVGTGVETQYF. The CDR3 DNA reads TGCGCCAGCAGCTTGGTGGGGACAGGGGTGGAGACCCAGTACTTC.

The CDR3 coding sequence is TGTGCCAGCAGTGAACAGGGTAACCATGAGCAGTTCTTC. It is translated as CASSEQGNHEQFF. The V call is TRBV2, the J call TRBJ2-1; tentative D call: TRBD1 (5 bases). V was cut by 2 bases and J by 8 bases, with 10 bases left in between. Germline-derived CDR1 and CDR2 are SNHLY and FYNNEI. The CDR3 has 13 residues.

The genes are TRBV6-1 and TRBJ2-3; TRBD2 might be the D (6 bases). This CDR3 region has 11 residues. V was pared by 6 bases and J by 5 bases, with 6 bases between. In germline, CDR1 is MNHNS, CDR2 SASEGT. CDR3 region: CASRAGDTQYF. The CDR3 DNA sequence: TGTGCCAGCAGAGCGGGAGATACGCAGTATTTT.

V usage is TRBV6-4 and J usage is TRBJ1-5; perhaps TRBD1 as D (6 bases). The V gene's germline CDR1 is MRHNA and CDR2 SNTAGT. The CDR3 consists of 13 residues. The V gene lost 6 bases and the J gene lost 7 bases, with 13 bases spanning the gap. The CDR3 here is CASSHGGQQPQHF. CDR3 in DNA: TGTGCCAGCAGCCATGGAGGACAGCAGCCCCAGCATTTT.